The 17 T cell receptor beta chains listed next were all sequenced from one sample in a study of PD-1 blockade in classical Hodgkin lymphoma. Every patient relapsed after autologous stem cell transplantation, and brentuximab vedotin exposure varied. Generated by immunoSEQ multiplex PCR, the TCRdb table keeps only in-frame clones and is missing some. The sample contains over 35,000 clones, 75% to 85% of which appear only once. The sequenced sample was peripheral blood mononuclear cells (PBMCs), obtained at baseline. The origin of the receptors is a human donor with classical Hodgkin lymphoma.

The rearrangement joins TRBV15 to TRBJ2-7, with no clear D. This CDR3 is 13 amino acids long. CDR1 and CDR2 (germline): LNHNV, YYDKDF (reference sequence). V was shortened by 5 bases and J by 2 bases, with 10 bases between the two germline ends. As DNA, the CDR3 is TGTGCCACCAGCCCCGGTAGGGCCTACGAGCAGTACTTC. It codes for CATSPGRAYEQYF.

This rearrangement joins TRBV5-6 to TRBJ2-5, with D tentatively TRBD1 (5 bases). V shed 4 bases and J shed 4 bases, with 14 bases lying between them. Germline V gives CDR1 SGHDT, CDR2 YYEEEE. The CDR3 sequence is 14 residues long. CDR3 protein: CASSGYWGLETQYF. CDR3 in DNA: TGTGCCAGCAGCGGATACTGGGGCTTAGAGACCCAGTACTTC.

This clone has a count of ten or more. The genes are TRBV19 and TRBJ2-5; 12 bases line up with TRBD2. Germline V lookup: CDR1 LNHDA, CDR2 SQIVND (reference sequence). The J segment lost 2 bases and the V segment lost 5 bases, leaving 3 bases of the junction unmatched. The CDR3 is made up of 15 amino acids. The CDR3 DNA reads TGTGCCAGTAGTCGTGGACTAGCGGGGCAAGAGACCCAGTACTTC. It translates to CASSRGLAGQETQYF.

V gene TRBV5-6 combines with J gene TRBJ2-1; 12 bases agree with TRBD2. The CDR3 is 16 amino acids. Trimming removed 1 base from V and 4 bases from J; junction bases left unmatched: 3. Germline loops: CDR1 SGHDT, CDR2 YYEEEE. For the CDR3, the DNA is TGTGCCAGCAGCTTGACCGGACTAGCGGGATACAATGAGCAGTTCTTC. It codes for CASSLTGLAGYNEQFF.

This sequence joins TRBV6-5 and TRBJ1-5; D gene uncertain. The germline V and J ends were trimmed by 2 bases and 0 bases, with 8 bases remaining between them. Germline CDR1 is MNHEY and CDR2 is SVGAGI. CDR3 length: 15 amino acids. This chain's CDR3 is CASSYSYNSNQPQHF. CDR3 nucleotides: TGTGCCAGCAGTTACAGCTACAATAGCAATCAGCCCCAGCATTTT.

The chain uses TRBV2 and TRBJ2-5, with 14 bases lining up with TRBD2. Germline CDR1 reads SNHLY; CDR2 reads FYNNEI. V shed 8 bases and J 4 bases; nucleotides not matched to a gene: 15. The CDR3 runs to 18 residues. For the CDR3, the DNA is TGTGCCAGCCCAAGAGACGGGACTAGCGGGAGAATTGGAGAGACCCAGTACTTC. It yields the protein CASPRDGTSGRIGETQYF. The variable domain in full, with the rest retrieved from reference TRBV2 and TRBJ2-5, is EPEVTQTPSHQVTQMGQEVILRCVPISNHLYFYWYRQILGQKVEFLVSFYNNEISEKSEIFDDQFSVERPDGSNFTLKIRSTKLEDSAMYFCASPRDGTSGRIGETQYFGPGTRLLVL.

The CDR3 sequence: CATSREGGPGNTIYF. The DNA for the CDR3 is TGTGCCACCAGCAGAGAAGGGGGGCCTGGAAACACCATATATTTT. This chain joins TRBV15 and TRBJ1-3, with D perhaps TRBD1 (6 bases). The V and J ends lost 0 bases and 2 bases respectively, with 8 bases between them. Germline lookup yields CDR1 LNHNV and CDR2 YYDKDF (reference sequence). The CDR3 runs 15 residues. Using reference TRBV15 and TRBJ1-3 for the parts outside the CDR3, the full variable domain is DAMVIQNPRYQVTQFGKPVTLSCSQTLNHNVMYWYQQKSSQAPKLLFHYYDKDFNNEADTPDNFQSRRPNTSFCFLDIRSPGLGDTAMYLCATSREGGPGNTIYFGEGSWLTVV.

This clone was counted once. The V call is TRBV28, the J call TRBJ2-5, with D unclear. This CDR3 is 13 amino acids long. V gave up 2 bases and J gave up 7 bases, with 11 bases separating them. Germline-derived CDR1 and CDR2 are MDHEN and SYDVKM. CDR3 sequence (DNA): TGTGCCAGCAGTTTAGCCCCCGGGCGGACCCAGTACTTC. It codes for CASSLAPGRTQYF.

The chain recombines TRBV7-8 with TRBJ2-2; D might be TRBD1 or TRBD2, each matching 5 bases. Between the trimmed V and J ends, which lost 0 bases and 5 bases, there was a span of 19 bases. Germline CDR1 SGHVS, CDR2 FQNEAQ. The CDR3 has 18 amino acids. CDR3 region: CASSLASGTGGRTGELFF. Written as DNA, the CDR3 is TGTGCCAGCAGCTTAGCTTCCGGGACCGGCGGAAGGACCGGGGAGCTGTTTTTT.

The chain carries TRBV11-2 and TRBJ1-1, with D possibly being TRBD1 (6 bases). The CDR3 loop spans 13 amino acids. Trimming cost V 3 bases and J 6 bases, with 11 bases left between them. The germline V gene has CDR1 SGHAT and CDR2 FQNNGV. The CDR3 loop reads CASSFGQYSEAFF. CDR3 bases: TGTGCCAGCAGCTTCGGACAGTATTCTGAAGCTTTCTTT.

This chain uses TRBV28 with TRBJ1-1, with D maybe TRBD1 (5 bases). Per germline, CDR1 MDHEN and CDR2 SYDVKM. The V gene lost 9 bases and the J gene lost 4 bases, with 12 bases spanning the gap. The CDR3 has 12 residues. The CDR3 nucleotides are TGTGCCAGTGGGACCCTCAGCACTGAAGCTTTCTTT. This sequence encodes CASGTLSTEAFF.

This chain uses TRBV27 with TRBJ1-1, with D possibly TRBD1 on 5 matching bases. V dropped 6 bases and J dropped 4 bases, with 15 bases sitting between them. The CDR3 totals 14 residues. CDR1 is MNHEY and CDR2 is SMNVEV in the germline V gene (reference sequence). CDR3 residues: CASRRHPGGTEAFF. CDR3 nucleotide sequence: TGTGCCAGCAGGAGGCACCCGGGGGGCACTGAAGCTTTCTTT.

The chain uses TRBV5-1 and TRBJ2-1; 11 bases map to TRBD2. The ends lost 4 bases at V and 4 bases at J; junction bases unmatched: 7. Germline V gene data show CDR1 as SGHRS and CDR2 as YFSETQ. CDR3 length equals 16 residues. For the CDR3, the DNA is TGCGCCAGCAGCCTCCTAGCGGGAGGAAGGTACAATGAGCAGTTCTTC. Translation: CASSLLAGGRYNEQFF.

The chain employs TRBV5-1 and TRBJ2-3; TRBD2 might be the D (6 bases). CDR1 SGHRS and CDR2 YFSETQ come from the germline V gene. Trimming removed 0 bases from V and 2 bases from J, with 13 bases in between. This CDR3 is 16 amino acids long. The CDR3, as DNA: TGCGCCAGCAGCTTGGCCTCGGGAGCGGACACAGATACGCAGTATTTT. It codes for CASSLASGADTDTQYF.

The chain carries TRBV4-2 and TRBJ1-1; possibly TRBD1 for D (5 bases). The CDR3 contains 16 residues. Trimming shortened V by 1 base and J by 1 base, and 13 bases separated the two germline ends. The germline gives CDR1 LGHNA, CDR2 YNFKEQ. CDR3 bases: TGTGCCAGCAGCCAAGCGCCGGGACTGACGAACACTGAAGCTTTCTTT. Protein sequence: CASSQAPGLTNTEAFF.

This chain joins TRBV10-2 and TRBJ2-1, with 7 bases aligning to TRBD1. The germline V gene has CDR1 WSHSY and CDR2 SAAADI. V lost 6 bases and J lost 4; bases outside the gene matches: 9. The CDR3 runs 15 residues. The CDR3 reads CASRTSGTVYNEQFF. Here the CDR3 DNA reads TGCGCCAGCAGGACCTCCGGGACAGTATACAATGAGCAGTTCTTC.

The CDR3 spells CASSTPYGSPRHQETQYF. CDR3 nucleotide sequence: TGTGCCAGCAGCACCCCTTACGGCTCCCCTCGTCACCAAGAGACCCAGTACTTC. The J gene is TRBJ2-5, the V gene TRBV7-9; D remains unclear. The V gene's germline CDR1 is SEHNR and CDR2 FQNEAQ (reference sequence). Trimming removed 5 bases from V and 0 bases from J, with 22 bases in between. The CDR3 totals 18 residues.